The 20 T cell receptor beta chains below come from one sample, sequenced in a study of blood T cell repertoires in COVID-19. The table came from immunoSEQ multiplex PCR; TCRdb's copy has only in-frame clones and leaves some out. The sample yields over 200,000 clones, more than 75% seen once. Sequencing was performed on peripheral blood. All receptors come from a woman in her forties who had recovered from COVID-19.

This chain uses TRBV5-6 with TRBJ1-5; D unclear. Germline loops: CDR1 SGHDT, CDR2 YYEEEE. The CDR3 has 13 residues. The ends were cut back, 10 bases at V and 3 bases at J, with 14 bases in the middle. The CDR3 is CAPQMPANQPQHF. DNA for the CDR3: TGTGCCCCCCAGATGCCCGCCAATCAGCCCCAGCATTTT.

V usage is TRBV3-1 (or the pseudogene TRBV3-2) and J usage is TRBJ2-1; D is perhaps TRBD1 (6 bases). The CDR3 is 13 residues long. The germline V gene encodes CDR1 LGHDT and CDR2 YNNKEL (reference sequence). Trimming shortened V by 2 bases and J by 9 bases, and 11 bases separated the two germline ends. The CDR3 here is CASSQTLGGEQFF. In DNA form, the CDR3 reads TGTGCCAGCAGCCAAACCCTAGGGGGTGAGCAGTTCTTC.

This sequence joins TRBV11-2 and TRBJ1-5; D perhaps matches TRBD1 (5 bases). Trimming removed 8 bases at V and 8 bases at J, with 16 bases between. Germline V gene lookup returns CDR1 SGHAT and CDR2 FQNNGV. The CDR3 consists of 13 residues. The CDR3 DNA sequence: TGTGCCAGCGGTGGGACTTTAGGGGAGCCCCAGCATTTT. Encoded protein: CASGGTLGEPQHF.

The chain carries TRBV7-9 and TRBJ2-5; possible D gene TRBD2, 7 bases. V lost 1 base to trimming and J lost 7 bases, with 16 bases between them. CDR3 length equals 15 residues. The V gene's germline CDR1 is SEHNR and CDR2 FQNEAQ (reference sequence). DNA of the CDR3: TGTGCCAGCAGCTTAGGGCTAGCGGAGGGGGGGACCCAGTACTTC. Its translation is CASSLGLAEGGTQYF.

The rearrangement joins TRBV6-5 to TRBJ2-2; a possible D gene is TRBD1 (8 bases). Trimming removed 1 base from V and 13 bases from J, with 16 bases in between. Per germline, CDR1 MNHEY and CDR2 SVGAGI. This CDR3 spans 14 amino acids. CDR3 region: CASSYYRQGRALFF. For the CDR3, the DNA is TGTGCCAGCAGTTACTACCGACAGGGGAGGGCGCTGTTTTTT.

This clone has a single count. The genes are TRBV30 and TRBJ2-3, with 9 bases fitting TRBD2. The germline V gene has CDR1 GTSNPN and CDR2 SVGIG (reference sequence). The trim removed 0 bases at V and 6 bases at J, leaving 7 bases unmatched. The CDR3 extends over 15 amino acids. The chain's CDR3 is CAWSVGSSGGDTQYF. In DNA, the CDR3 is TGTGCCTGGAGTGTAGGTTCCAGCGGGGGGGATACGCAGTATTTT.

J is TRBJ2-1 and V is TRBV4-2; 9 positions agree with TRBD1. The CDR3 totals 18 residues. V shed 0 bases, J shed 4 bases, and the junction held 10 bases outside the gene matches. The germline gives CDR1 LGHNA, CDR2 YNFKEQ. CDR3 DNA: TGTGCCAGCAGCCAAGATGGGGTGGGGACAGGGAGTTACAATGAGCAGTTCTTC. This sequence encodes CASSQDGVGTGSYNEQFF.

V usage is TRBV7-2 and J usage is TRBJ1-3; 7 positions match TRBD1. V gave up 5 bases and J gave up 2 bases; unmatched junction bases: 6. The CDR3 contains 15 residues. The V gene's germline CDR1 is SGHTA and CDR2 FQGNSA. The CDR3 region has the DNA TGTGCCAGCAGCCCGATGGGGACAGCTGGAAACACCATATATTTT. Translating gives CASSPMGTAGNTIYF.

This chain uses TRBV4-1 with TRBJ2-5; the match to TRBD2 covers 11 bases. The junction had 4 bases not matched to a gene; V was cut back by 4 bases and J by 3 bases. The CDR3 sequence is 15 residues long. Looked up from germline, CDR1 is MGHRA and CDR2 is YSYEKL. In DNA, the CDR3 is TGCGCCAGCAGCCCGAAACTAGCGGGAGAAGAGACCCAGTACTTC. Its protein product is CASSPKLAGEETQYF.

This clone has a count of ten or more. This chain links TRBV14 with TRBJ1-2; D gene ambiguous. Germline V gene data show CDR1 as SGHDN and CDR2 as FVKESK. Trimming pared 0 bases from V and 6 bases from J, leaving 8 bases between. CDR3 length: 13 amino acids. CDR3 sequence (DNA): TGTGCCAGCAGCCAAGACTACAGTCATGGCTACACCTTC. Its protein is CASSQDYSHGYTF. Supplemented by reference TRBV14 and TRBJ1-2, the full variable domain reads EAGVTQFPSHSVIEKGQTVTLRCDPISGHDNLYWYRRVMGKEIKFLLHFVKESKQDESGMPNNRFLAERTGGTYSTLKVQPAELEDSGVYFCASSQDYSHGYTFGSGTRLTVV.

V and J are TRBV30 and TRBJ1-1; tentative D call: TRBD1 (6 bases). The CDR3 is made up of 15 amino acids. The V end lost 3 bases, the J end lost 1 base, and 15 bases lay between the germline ends. CDR1 and CDR2 (germline): GTSNPN, SVGIG (reference sequence). The CDR3 DNA sequence: TGTGCCTGGAGCCATGAACAGGGACCGAACACTGAAGCTTTCTTT. Translating gives CAWSHEQGPNTEAFF.

V usage is TRBV10-3 and J usage is TRBJ2-6, with D perhaps matching TRBD1 (5 bases). This CDR3 is built from 19 residues. Germline assignment: CDR1 ENHRY and CDR2 SYGVKD. Trimming left V 4 bases short and J 0 bases short, with 19 bases between. CDR3 coding DNA: TGTGCCATCAGTGGGCGAGCCGCAGGGTGGGGCTCTGGGGCCAACGTCCTGACTTTC. Translated: CAISGRAAGWGSGANVLTF.

This sequence joins TRBV9 and TRBJ2-5; 7 bases agree with TRBD2. J lost 5 bases, V lost 2 bases, and 9 bases had no gene match. This CDR3 is 15 amino acids long. Germline CDR1 SGDLS, CDR2 YYNGEE. The CDR3 coding sequence is TGTGCCAGCAGCGTCGCAGCGGGGTGGCGGGAGACCCAGTACTTC. It specifies CASSVAAGWRETQYF.

This chain links TRBV7-9 with TRBJ2-5; D might be TRBD2 (6 bases). This CDR3 has 15 residues. V lost 7 bases to trimming and J lost 3 bases, with 18 bases between them. The germline gives CDR1 SEHNR, CDR2 FQNEAQ (reference sequence). CDR3 residues: CASTRRGDQKETQYF. For the CDR3, the DNA is TGTGCCAGCACCCGGCGGGGCGACCAGAAAGAGACCCAGTACTTC. The variable domain in full, completed from reference TRBV7-9 and TRBJ2-5, reads DTGVSQNPRHKITKRGQNVTFRCDPISEHNRLYWYRQTLGQGPEFLTYFQNEAQLEKSRLLSDRFSAERPKGSFSTLEIQRTEQGDSAMYLCASTRRGDQKETQYFGPGTRLLVL.

The chain uses TRBV5-1 and TRBJ1-2; unclear D gene. V shed 0 bases and J shed 1 base, with 10 bases lying between them. Germline V lookup: CDR1 SGHRS, CDR2 YFSETQ. This CDR3 has 15 amino acids. This CDR3 is CASSLEFGRNYGYTF. The DNA of the CDR3 is TGCGCCAGCAGCTTGGAGTTTGGGCGTAACTATGGCTACACCTTC. Using reference TRBV5-1 and TRBJ1-2 for the parts outside the CDR3, the full variable domain is KAGVTQTPRYLIKTRGQQVTLSCSPISGHRSVSWYQQTPGQGLQFLFEYFSETQRNKGNFPGRFSGRQFSNSRSEMNVSTLELGDSALYLCASSLEFGRNYGYTFGSGTRLTVV.

This chain uses TRBV19 with TRBJ2-2, with D possibly being TRBD2 (7 bases). The V and J ends lost 7 bases and 13 bases respectively, with 13 bases between them. CDR1 LNHDA and CDR2 SQIVND come from the germline V gene (reference sequence). The CDR3 is 11 residues long. This CDR3 is CASKGGPGLFF. The CDR3 coding sequence is TGTGCCAGTAAGGGGGGGCCGGGGCTGTTTTTT. Full variable domain (outside the CDR3, taken from reference TRBV19 and TRBJ2-2): DGGITQSPKYLFRKEGQNVTLSCEQNLNHDAMYWYRQDPGQGLRLIYYSQIVNDFQKGDIAEGYSVSREKKESFPLTVTSAQKNPTAFYLCASKGGPGLFFGEGSRLTVL.

This chain links TRBV30 with TRBJ2-1; no reliable D call. Germline V gives CDR1 GTSNPN, CDR2 SVGIG (reference sequence). The ends were cut back, 0 bases at V and 0 bases at J, with 12 bases in the middle. This CDR3 comprises 16 residues. This CDR3 is CAWSVQRWVSYNEQFF. CDR3 nucleotides: TGTGCCTGGAGTGTCCAGCGCTGGGTCTCCTACAATGAGCAGTTCTTC.

This clone was found a few times. The genes are TRBV18 and TRBJ1-6, with TRBD1 identical over 8 bases. Germline CDR1 reads KGHSH; CDR2 reads LQKENI. This CDR3 has 15 amino acids. Germline trimming cut 4 bases from V and 8 bases from J; bases unmatched to any gene: 7. In nucleotides, the CDR3 is TGTGCCAGCTCACTCACGGGACAGGACTATTCACCCCTCCACTTT. This translates into CASSLTGQDYSPLHF.

This clone was recorded only once. The V gene is TRBV18, the J gene TRBJ2-2; D call uncertain. Trimming removed 2 bases at V and 6 bases at J, with 10 bases between. The germline CDR1 and CDR2 sequences are KGHSH and LQKENI. This CDR3 is 14 amino acids long. Here the CDR3 DNA reads TGTGCCAGCTCACCAACCTGGGCGCCCGGGGAGCTGTTTTTT. Translating it yields CASSPTWAPGELFF.

The V gene is TRBV13, the J gene TRBJ2-3, with 7 bases aligning to TRBD2. The V and J ends lost 5 bases and 3 bases, in that order; junction bases with no gene match: 8. Germline V gene data show CDR1 as PRHDT and CDR2 as FYEKMQ (reference sequence). The CDR3 loop spans 15 amino acids. The CDR3 DNA follows: TGTGCCAGCAGCCCCCCGGGCGGGAGTACAGATACGCAGTATTTT. Translated, it gives CASSPPGGSTDTQYF.